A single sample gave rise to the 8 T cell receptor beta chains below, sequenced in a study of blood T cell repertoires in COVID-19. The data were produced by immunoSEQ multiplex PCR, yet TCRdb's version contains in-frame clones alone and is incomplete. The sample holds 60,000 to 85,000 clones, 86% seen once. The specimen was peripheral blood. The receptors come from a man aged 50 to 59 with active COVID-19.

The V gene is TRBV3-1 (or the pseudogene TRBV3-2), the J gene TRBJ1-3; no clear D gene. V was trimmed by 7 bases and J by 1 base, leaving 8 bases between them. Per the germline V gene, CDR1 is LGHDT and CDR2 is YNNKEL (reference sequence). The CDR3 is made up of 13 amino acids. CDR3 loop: CASTTGSGNTIYF. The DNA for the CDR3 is TGTGCCAGCACCACCGGGTCTGGAAACACCATATATTTT.

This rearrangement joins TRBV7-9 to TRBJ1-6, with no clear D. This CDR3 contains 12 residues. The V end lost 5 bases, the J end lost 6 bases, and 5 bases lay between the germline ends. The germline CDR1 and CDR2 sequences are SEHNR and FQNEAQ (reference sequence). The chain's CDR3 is CASSRANSPLHF. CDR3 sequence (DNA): TGTGCCAGCAGCCGAGCTAATTCACCCCTCCACTTT.

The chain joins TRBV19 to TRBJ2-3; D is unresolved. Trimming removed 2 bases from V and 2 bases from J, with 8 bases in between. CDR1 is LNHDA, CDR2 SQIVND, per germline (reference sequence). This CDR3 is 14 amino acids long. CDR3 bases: TGTGCCAGTAGTATAACTACCAACACAGATACGCAGTATTTT. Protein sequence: CASSITTNTDTQYF.

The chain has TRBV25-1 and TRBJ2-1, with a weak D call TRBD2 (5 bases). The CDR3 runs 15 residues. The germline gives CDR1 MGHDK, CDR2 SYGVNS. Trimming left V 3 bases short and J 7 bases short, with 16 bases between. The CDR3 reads CASSDTRSGTNEQFF. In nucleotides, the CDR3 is TGTGCCAGCAGTGATACTAGAAGTGGTACGAATGAGCAGTTCTTC.

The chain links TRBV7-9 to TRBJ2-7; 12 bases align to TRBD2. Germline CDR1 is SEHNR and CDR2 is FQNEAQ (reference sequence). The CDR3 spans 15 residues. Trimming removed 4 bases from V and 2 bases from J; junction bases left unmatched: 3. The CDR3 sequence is CASSSGLAGTYEQYF. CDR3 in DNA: TGTGCCAGCAGCTCTGGACTAGCGGGGACCTACGAGCAGTACTTC.

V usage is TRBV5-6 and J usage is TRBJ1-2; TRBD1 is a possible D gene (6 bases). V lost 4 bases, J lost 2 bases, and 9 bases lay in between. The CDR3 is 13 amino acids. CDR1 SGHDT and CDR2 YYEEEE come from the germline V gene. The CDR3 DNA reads TGTGCCAGCAGCCCCCAGGGGAACTATGGCTACACCTTC. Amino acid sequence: CASSPQGNYGYTF.

The chain's CDR3 is CASHRANTEAFF. The CDR3 DNA follows: TGTGCCAGCCACAGGGCGAACACTGAAGCTTTCTTT. The V call is TRBV6-5, the J call TRBJ1-1; possible D gene TRBD1, 6 bases. Germline V gene lookup returns CDR1 MNHEY and CDR2 SVGAGI. V was pared by 8 bases and J by 1 base, with 8 bases between. The CDR3 loop spans 12 amino acids.

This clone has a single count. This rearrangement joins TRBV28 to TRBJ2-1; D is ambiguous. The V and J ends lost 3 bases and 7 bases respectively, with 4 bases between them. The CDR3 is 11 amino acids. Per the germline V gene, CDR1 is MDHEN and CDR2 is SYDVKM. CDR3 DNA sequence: TGTGCCAGCAGTTTCCAGAATGAGCAGTTCTTC. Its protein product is CASSFQNEQFF. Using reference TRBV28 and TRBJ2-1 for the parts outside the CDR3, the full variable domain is DVKVTQSSRYLVKRTGEKVFLECVQDMDHENMFWYRQDPGLGLRLIYFSYDVKMKEKGDIPEGYSVSREKKERFSLILESASTNQTSMYLCASSFQNEQFFGPGTRLTVL.